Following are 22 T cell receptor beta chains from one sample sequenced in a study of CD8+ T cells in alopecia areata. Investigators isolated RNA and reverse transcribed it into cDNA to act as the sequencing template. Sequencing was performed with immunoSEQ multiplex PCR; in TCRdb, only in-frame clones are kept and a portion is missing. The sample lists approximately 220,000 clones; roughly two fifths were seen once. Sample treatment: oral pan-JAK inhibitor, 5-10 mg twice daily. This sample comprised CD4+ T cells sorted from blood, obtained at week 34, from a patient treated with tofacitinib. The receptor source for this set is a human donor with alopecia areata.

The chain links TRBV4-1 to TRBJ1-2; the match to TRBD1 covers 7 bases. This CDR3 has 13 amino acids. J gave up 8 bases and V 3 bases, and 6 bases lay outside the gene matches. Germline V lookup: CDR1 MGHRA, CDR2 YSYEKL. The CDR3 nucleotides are TGCGCCAGCAGCCACCCAGGGGGAGAAGGCTACACCTTC. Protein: CASSHPGGEGYTF.

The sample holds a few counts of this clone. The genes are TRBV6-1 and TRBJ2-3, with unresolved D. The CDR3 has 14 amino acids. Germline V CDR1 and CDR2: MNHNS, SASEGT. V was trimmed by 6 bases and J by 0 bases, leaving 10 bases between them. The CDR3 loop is CASRMDRSTDTQYF. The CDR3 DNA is TGTGCCAGCAGAATGGACCGGAGCACAGATACGCAGTATTTT.

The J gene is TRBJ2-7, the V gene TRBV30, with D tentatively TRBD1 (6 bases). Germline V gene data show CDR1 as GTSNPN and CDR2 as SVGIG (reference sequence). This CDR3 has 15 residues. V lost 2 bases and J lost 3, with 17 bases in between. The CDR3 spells CAWSSTGQPNYEQYF. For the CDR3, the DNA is TGTGCCTGGAGTTCTACCGGACAGCCCAACTACGAGCAGTACTTC.

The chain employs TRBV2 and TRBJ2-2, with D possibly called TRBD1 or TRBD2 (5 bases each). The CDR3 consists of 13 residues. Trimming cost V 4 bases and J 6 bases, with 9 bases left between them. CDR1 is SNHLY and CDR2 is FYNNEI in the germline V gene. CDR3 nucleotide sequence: TGTGCCAGCAGTGTCCGGGACGCCGGGGAGCTGTTTTTT. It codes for CASSVRDAGELFF.

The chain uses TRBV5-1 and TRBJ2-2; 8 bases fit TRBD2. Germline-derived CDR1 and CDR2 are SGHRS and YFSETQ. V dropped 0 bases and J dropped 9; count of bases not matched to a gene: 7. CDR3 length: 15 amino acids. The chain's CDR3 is CASSLGSGAVRELFF. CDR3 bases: TGCGCCAGCAGCTTGGGTAGCGGGGCTGTTCGGGAGCTGTTTTTT.

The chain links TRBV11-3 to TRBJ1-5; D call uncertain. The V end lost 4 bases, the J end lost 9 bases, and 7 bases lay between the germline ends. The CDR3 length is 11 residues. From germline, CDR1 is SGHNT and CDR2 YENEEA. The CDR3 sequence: CASSSFWPQHF. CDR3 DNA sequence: TGTGCCAGCAGCTCATTCTGGCCCCAGCATTTT.

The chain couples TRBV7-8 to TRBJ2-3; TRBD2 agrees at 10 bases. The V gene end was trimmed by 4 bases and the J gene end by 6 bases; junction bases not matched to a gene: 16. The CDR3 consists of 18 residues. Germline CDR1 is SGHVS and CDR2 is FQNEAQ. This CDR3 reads CASSSIVASGSVADTQYF. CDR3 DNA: TGTGCCAGCAGCTCTATAGTGGCTAGCGGGAGTGTTGCGGATACGCAGTATTTT.

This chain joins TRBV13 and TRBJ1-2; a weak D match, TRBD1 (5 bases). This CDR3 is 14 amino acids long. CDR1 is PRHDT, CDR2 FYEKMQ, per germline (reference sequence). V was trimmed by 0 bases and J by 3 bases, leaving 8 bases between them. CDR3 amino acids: CASSLGAGDYGYTF. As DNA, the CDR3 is TGTGCCAGCAGCTTAGGCGCGGGGGACTATGGCTACACCTTC.

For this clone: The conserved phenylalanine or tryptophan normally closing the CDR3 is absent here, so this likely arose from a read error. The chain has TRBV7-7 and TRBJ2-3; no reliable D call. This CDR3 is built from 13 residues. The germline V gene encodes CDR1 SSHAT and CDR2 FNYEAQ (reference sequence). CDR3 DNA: TGTGCTAGCAGCTATGGGGGCACAGATACGCAGTATCTT. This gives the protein CASSYGGTDTQYL.

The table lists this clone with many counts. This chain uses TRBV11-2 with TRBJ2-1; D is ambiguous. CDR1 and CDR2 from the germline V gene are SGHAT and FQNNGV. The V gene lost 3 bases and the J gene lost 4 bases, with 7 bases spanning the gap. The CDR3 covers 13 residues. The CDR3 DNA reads TGTGCCAGCAGCTTTGGACGGTACAATGAGCAGTTCTTC. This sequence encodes CASSFGRYNEQFF.

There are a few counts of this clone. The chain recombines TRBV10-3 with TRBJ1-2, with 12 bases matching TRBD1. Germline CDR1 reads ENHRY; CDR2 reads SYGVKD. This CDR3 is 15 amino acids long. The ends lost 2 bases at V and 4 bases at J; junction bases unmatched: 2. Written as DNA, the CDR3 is TGTGCCATCAGTGAGGGGACAGGGGGCGGCTATGGCTACACCTTC. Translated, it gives CAISEGTGGGYGYTF.

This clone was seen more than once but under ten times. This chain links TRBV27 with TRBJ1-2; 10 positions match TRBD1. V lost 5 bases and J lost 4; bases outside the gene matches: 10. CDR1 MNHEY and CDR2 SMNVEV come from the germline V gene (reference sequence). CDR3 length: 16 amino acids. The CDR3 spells CASSPRLGQGGYGYTF. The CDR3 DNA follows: TGTGCCAGCAGTCCACGCCTCGGACAGGGGGGCTATGGCTACACCTTC.

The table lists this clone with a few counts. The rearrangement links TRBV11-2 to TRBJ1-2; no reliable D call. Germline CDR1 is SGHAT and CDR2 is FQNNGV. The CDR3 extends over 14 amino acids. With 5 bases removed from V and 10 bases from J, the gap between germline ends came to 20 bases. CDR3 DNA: TGTGCCAGCAGCCTTCGGGCCTTTAGTGAGATCTACACCTTC. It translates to CASSLRAFSEIYTF.

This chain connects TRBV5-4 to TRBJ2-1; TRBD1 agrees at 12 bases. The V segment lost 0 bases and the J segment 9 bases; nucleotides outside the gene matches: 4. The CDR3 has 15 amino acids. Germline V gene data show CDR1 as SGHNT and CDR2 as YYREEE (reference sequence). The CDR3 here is CASSLGGTGGGEQFF. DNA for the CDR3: TGTGCCAGCAGCTTGGGAGGGACAGGGGGCGGTGAGCAGTTCTTC. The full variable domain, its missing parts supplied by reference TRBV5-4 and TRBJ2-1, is ETGVTQSPTHLIKTRGQQVTLRCSSQSGHNTVSWYQQALGQGPQFIFQYYREEENGRGNFPPRFSGLQFPNYSSELNVNALELDDSALYLCASSLGGTGGGEQFFGPGTRLTVL.

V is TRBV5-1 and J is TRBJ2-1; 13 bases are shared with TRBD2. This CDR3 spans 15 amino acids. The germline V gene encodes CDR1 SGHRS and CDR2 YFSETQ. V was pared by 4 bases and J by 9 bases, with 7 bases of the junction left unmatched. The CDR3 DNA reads TGCGCCAGCAGCGCGGGACTAGCGGGGACCGTTGAGCAGTTCTTC. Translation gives CASSAGLAGTVEQFF.

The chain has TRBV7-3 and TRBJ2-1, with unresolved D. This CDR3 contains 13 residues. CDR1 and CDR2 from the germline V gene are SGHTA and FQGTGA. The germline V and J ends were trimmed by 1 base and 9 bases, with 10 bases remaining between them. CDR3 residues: CASSLNGQLEQFF. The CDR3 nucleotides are TGTGCCAGCAGCTTAAATGGTCAACTTGAGCAGTTCTTC. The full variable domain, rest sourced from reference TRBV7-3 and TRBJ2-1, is GAGVSQTPSNKVTEKGKYVELRCDPISGHTALYWYRQSLGQGPEFLIYFQGTGAADDSGLPNDRFFAVRPEGSVSTLKIQRTERGDSAVYLCASSLNGQLEQFFGPGTRLTVL.

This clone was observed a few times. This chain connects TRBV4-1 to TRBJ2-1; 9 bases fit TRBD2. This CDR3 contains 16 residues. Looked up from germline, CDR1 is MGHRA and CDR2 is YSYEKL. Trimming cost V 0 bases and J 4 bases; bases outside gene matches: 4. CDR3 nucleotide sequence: TGCGCCAGCAGCCAAGACCCTAGCGGGGTATACAATGAGCAGTTCTTC. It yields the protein CASSQDPSGVYNEQFF.

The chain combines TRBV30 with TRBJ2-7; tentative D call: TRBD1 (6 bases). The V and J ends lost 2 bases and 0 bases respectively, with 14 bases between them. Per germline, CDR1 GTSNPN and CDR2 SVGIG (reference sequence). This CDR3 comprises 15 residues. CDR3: CAWSSRRGHSYEQYF. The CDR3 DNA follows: TGTGCCTGGAGTTCCCGCAGGGGCCACTCCTACGAGCAGTACTTC.

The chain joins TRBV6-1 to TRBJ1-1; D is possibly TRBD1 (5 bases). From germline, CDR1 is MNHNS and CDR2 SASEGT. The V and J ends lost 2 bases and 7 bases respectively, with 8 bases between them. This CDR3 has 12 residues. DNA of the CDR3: TGTGCCAGCAGTGAAAGAGGGGATGAAGCTTTCTTT. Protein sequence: CASSERGDEAFF.

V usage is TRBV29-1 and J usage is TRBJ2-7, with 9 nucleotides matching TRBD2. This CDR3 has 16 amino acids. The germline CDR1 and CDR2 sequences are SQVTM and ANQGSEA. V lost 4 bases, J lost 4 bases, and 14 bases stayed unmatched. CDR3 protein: CSVVLSGSWAVYEQYF. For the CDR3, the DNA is TGCAGCGTTGTGCTTAGCGGGAGTTGGGCTGTTTACGAGCAGTACTTC.

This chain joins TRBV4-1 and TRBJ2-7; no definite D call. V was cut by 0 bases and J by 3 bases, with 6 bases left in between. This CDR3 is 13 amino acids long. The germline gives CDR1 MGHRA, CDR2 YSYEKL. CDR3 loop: CASSQDRVYEQYF. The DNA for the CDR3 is TGCGCCAGCAGCCAAGATCGTGTCTACGAGCAGTACTTC.

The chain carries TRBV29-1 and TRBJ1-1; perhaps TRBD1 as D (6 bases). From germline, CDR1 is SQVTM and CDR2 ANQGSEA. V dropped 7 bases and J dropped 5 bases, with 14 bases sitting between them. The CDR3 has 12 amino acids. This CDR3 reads CSAGDGPTEAFF. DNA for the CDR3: TGCAGCGCAGGGGACGGCCCTACTGAAGCTTTCTTT.